The text below deals with one T cell receptor beta chain. Its antigen is as yet unknown. This entry is derived from a study of a mutant IDH1 vaccine in newly diagnosed glioma. Across the study: Patients previously underwent radiotherapy, temozolomide, or both, and most underwent both.

Stated time point: week 47, end of study. A single vaccine dose contained 300 ug of mutant IDH1 20-mer peptide, and topical imiquimod was used with it. Method: immunoSEQ multiplex PCR; TCRdb's copy keeps in-frame clones and lacks some. The sample records under 45,000 clones, approximately 80% being singletons. Germline V lookup: CDR1 LGHNA, CDR2 YNFKEQ. V shed 4 bases and J shed 1 base, with 13 bases lying between them. This CDR3 comprises 15 residues. This TCR was sampled from a man between 18 and 35 years old with glioma. Some clones in this sample may be carry-over from other donors' samples. The V call is TRBV4-2, the J call TRBJ1-1; a possible D gene is TRBD1 (6 bases). The material sequenced was PBMCs, taken from a glioma patient whose treatment included an IDH1 peptide vaccine. CDR3 sequence: CASSLWDTSNTEAFF. The CDR3 bases are TGTGCCAGCAGCCTTTGGGACACCTCGAACACTGAAGCTTTCTTT.